The rows below give T cell receptor beta chains drawn from one sample of a study of control samples from healthy donors and cancer patients. Using immunoSEQ multiplex PCR, the repertoire was profiled, and TCRdb retains in-frame clones only, with some absent. The repertoire holds around 94,000 clones, with about 88% as singletons. The sequencing input was blood. Source of these receptors: a woman in her 50s in good health. CDR3s include the opening cysteine and the closing phenylalanine or tryptophan. The D gene is left open where the match is weak. Clone size appears in some rows only: once, few, many, or a class for an expanded clone.

V gene: TRBV2; D gene: .; J gene: TRBJ1-6; clone size: few; CDR3 length: 16; CDR3 DNA: TGTGCCAGCAGTGAACTCTATGTGGGAAATAATTCACCCCTCCACTTT; CDR3 protein: CASSELYVGNNSPLHF
V gene: TRBV5-4; D gene: TRBD2; J gene: TRBJ2-5; clone size: .; CDR3 length: 13; CDR3 DNA: TGTGCCAGCAGCTCCGGGACTAGGGAGACCCAGTACTTC; CDR3 protein: CASSSGTRETQYF
V gene: TRBV19; D gene: .; J gene: TRBJ1-4; clone size: .; CDR3 length: 14; CDR3 DNA: TGTGCCAGTAGTATGGCTACCTCGCAGGGGAGAATGAAGTTT; CDR3 protein: CASSMATSQGRMKF
V gene: TRBV3-1/TRBV3-2; D gene: .; J gene: TRBJ1-1; clone size: .; CDR3 length: 15; CDR3 DNA: TGTGCCAGCAGCCAGGATGACCCGCCGAACACTGAAGCTTTCTTT; CDR3 protein: CASSQDDPPNTEAFF
V gene: TRBV7-9; D gene: TRBD1; J gene: TRBJ2-7; clone size: few; CDR3 length: 16; CDR3 DNA: TGTGCCAGCAGCTTAGACCGACAGGGAATCTCCTACGAGCAGTACTTC; CDR3 protein: CASSLDRQGISYEQYF
V gene: TRBV7-6; D gene: TRBD2; J gene: TRBJ2-2; clone size: .; CDR3 length: 16; CDR3 DNA: TGTGCCAGCAGCTACGGACTAGTTTCCGGGACCGGGGAGCTGTTTTTT; CDR3 protein: CASSYGLVSGTGELFF
V gene: TRBV5-6; D gene: TRBD2; J gene: TRBJ2-2; clone size: .; CDR3 length: 14; CDR3 DNA: TGTGCCAGCAGCGCTAGCGGGACCTCCGGGGAGCTGTTTTTT; CDR3 protein: CASSASGTSGELFF
V gene: TRBV7-2; D gene: TRBD2; J gene: TRBJ2-2; clone size: .; CDR3 length: 20; CDR3 DNA: TGTGCCAGCAGCTTAGCCATCCCGGGACTAGCGGGGCCGAACACCGGGGAGCTGTTTTTT; CDR3 protein: CASSLAIPGLAGPNTGELFF
V gene: TRBV28; D gene: .; J gene: TRBJ2-7; clone size: .; CDR3 length: 14; CDR3 DNA: TGTGCCAGCACCCCGTCCCAGGGTGGGATGTGGCAGTACTTC; CDR3 protein: CASTPSQGGMWQYF
V gene: TRBV12-3/TRBV12-4; D gene: .; J gene: TRBJ1-6; clone size: .; CDR3 length: 13; CDR3 DNA: TGTGCCAGCAGCCCGGGGGGGAATTCACCCCTCCACTTT; CDR3 protein: CASSPGGNSPLHF
V gene: TRBV12-3/TRBV12-4; D gene: .; J gene: TRBJ1-5; clone size: .; CDR3 length: 13; CDR3 DNA: TGTGCCAGCAGTTCCTCAGGGGATCAGCCCCAGCATTTT; CDR3 protein: CASSSSGDQPQHF
V gene: TRBV10-3; D gene: TRBD2; J gene: TRBJ2-1; clone size: .; CDR3 length: 17; CDR3 DNA: TGTGCCATCAGTGAGTTTGGGACTAGCGGGGGTTACAATGAGCAGTTCTTC; CDR3 protein: CAISEFGTSGGYNEQFF
V gene: TRBV11-2; D gene: .; J gene: TRBJ2-3; clone size: .; CDR3 length: 16; CDR3 DNA: TGTGCCAGCAGCTCCCGAAAAGCTACCCGTCCAGATACGCAGTATTTT; CDR3 protein: CASSSRKATRPDTQYF
V gene: TRBV18; D gene: .; J gene: TRBJ1-5; clone size: .; CDR3 length: 13; CDR3 DNA: TGTGCCAGCTCACCACCAGGGGGTCAGCCCCAGCATTTT; CDR3 protein: CASSPPGGQPQHF
V gene: TRBV23-1; D gene: .; J gene: TRBJ1-3; clone size: .; CDR3 length: 19; CDR3 DNA: TGCGCCAGCAGTCAAGCCTCATCGACCGGGACAAACTCTGGAAACACCATATATTTT; CDR3 protein: CASSQASSTGTNSGNTIYF
V gene: TRBV11-2; D gene: .; J gene: TRBJ1-1; clone size: once; CDR3 length: 13; CDR3 DNA: TGTGCCAGCAACCTCGGACCGAACACTGAAGCTTTCTTT; CDR3 protein: CASNLGPNTEAFF
V gene: TRBV6-5; D gene: .; J gene: TRBJ1-2; clone size: .; CDR3 length: 15; CDR3 DNA: TGTGCCAGCAGTTATATATCGGACAGCAACTATGGCTACACCTTC; CDR3 protein: CASSYISDSNYGYTF
V gene: TRBV28; D gene: TRBD1; J gene: TRBJ2-7; clone size: once; CDR3 length: 16; CDR3 DNA: TGTGCCAGCAGTTTACCCCCGGGACAGGAATCAGGAGAGCAGTACTTC; CDR3 protein: CASSLPPGQESGEQYF
V gene: TRBV19; D gene: .; J gene: TRBJ1-5; clone size: .; CDR3 length: 14; CDR3 DNA: TGTGCCAGTAGTTGGCTTTGGGGCAATCAGCCCCAGCATTTT; CDR3 protein: CASSWLWGNQPQHF
V gene: TRBV28; D gene: .; J gene: TRBJ1-1; clone size: .; CDR3 length: 13; CDR3 DNA: TGTGCCAGCAGGACAGGCGTCAACACTGAAGCTTTCTTT; CDR3 protein: CASRTGVNTEAFF
V gene: TRBV5-6; D gene: .; J gene: TRBJ2-1; clone size: few; CDR3 length: 15; CDR3 DNA: TGTGCCAGCAGCTTGTTCTCTCCGGGCGGACATGAGCAGTTCTTC; CDR3 protein: CASSLFSPGGHEQFF
V gene: TRBV29-1; D gene: .; J gene: TRBJ2-1; clone size: .; CDR3 length: 15; CDR3 DNA: TGCAGCGTTGCTGGACATCCGAGCTCCTACAATGAGCAGTTCTTC; CDR3 protein: CSVAGHPSSYNEQFF
V gene: TRBV6-5; D gene: .; J gene: TRBJ1-1; clone size: .; CDR3 length: 15; CDR3 DNA: TGTGCCAGCAGTTACTGGGGCGAGGGGAACACTGAAGCTTTCTTT; CDR3 protein: CASSYWGEGNTEAFF
V gene: TRBV5-4; D gene: TRBD2; J gene: TRBJ2-1; clone size: .; CDR3 length: 16; CDR3 DNA: TGTGCCAGCAGGTCTGGGACTAGCGGGAGAGGGGATGAGCAGTTCTTC; CDR3 protein: CASRSGTSGRGDEQFF
V gene: TRBV7-9; D gene: TRBD2; J gene: TRBJ2-1; clone size: .; CDR3 length: 15; CDR3 DNA: TGTGCCAGCAGCTTATTCCGGGGGGGAAACAATGAGCAGTTCTTC; CDR3 protein: CASSLFRGGNNEQFF
V gene: TRBV5-1; D gene: TRBD2; J gene: TRBJ2-1; clone size: .; CDR3 length: 16; CDR3 DNA: TGCGCCAGCAGCTTAGCTAGCGGGAGGGCCCTCTATGAGCAGTTCTTC; CDR3 protein: CASSLASGRALYEQFF
V gene: TRBV12-5; D gene: .; J gene: TRBJ1-1; clone size: once; CDR3 length: 12; CDR3 DNA: TGTGCTAGTGGTTTAGGTTACACTGAAGCTTTCTTT; CDR3 protein: CASGLGYTEAFF
V gene: TRBV7-8; D gene: TRBD1; J gene: TRBJ1-5; clone size: once; CDR3 length: 16; CDR3 DNA: TGTGCCAGCAGCCTGAGGGGGGGGACAGGGAATCAGCCCCAGCATTTT; CDR3 protein: CASSLRGGTGNQPQHF
V gene: TRBV6-5; D gene: .; J gene: TRBJ1-1; clone size: .; CDR3 length: 14; CDR3 DNA: TGTGCCAGTAGAAGGACCGCCGGGAACACTGAAGCTTTCTTT; CDR3 protein: CASRRTAGNTEAFF
V gene: TRBV2; D gene: .; J gene: TRBJ1-6; clone size: .; CDR3 length: 15; CDR3 DNA: TGTGCCAGCAGTGAAGCCGGAGTCAGTAATTCACCCCTCCACTTT; CDR3 protein: CASSEAGVSNSPLHF
V gene: TRBV28; D gene: TRBD2; J gene: TRBJ2-7; clone size: once; CDR3 length: 14; CDR3 DNA: TGTGCCAGCAGTTTGCGGGGGGCCTTATACGAGCAGTACTTC; CDR3 protein: CASSLRGALYEQYF
V gene: TRBV5-1; D gene: TRBD2; J gene: TRBJ2-3; clone size: .; CDR3 length: 16; CDR3 DNA: TGCGCCAGCAGCTTGGGGCTAGCGGTCAGCACAGATACGCAGTATTTT; CDR3 protein: CASSLGLAVSTDTQYF
V gene: TRBV6-2/TRBV6-3; D gene: .; J gene: TRBJ2-7; clone size: .; CDR3 length: 13; CDR3 DNA: TGTGCCAGCAGTTACTCGACGGCAGGGCAACAGTACTTC; CDR3 protein: CASSYSTAGQQYF
V gene: TRBV3-1/TRBV3-2; D gene: .; J gene: TRBJ1-3; clone size: .; CDR3 length: 16; CDR3 DNA: TGTGCCAGCAGCCAAGGATGGAGGGCAAGAGGAAACACCATATATTTT; CDR3 protein: CASSQGWRARGNTIYF
V gene: TRBV7-9; D gene: .; J gene: TRBJ1-4; clone size: .; CDR3 length: 15; CDR3 DNA: TGTGCCAGCAGCCCCCCCCAGGCAATTAATGAAAAACTGTTTTTT; CDR3 protein: CASSPPQAINEKLFF
V gene: TRBV15; D gene: TRBD2; J gene: TRBJ2-7; clone size: few; CDR3 length: 16; CDR3 DNA: TGTGCCACCAGCAGAGATTACGGGGGGGGTGGCTACGAGCAGTACTTC; CDR3 protein: CATSRDYGGGGYEQYF
V gene: TRBV7-2; D gene: .; J gene: TRBJ1-3; clone size: .; CDR3 length: 14; CDR3 DNA: TGTGCCAGCAGCCCCGGGAACCCTGGAAACACCATATATTTT; CDR3 protein: CASSPGNPGNTIYF
V gene: TRBV7-2; D gene: .; J gene: TRBJ2-5; clone size: .; CDR3 length: 13; CDR3 DNA: TGTGCCAGCAGCTTAGGAAGCCGGGAGACCCAGTACTTC; CDR3 protein: CASSLGSRETQYF
V gene: TRBV21-1; D gene: .; J gene: TRBJ2-5; clone size: .; CDR3 length: 18; CDR3 DNA: TGTGCCAGCAGCAAACCCTTTACTCAGGGTCCCATTCCAGAGACCCAGTACTTC; CDR3 protein: CASSKPFTQGPIPETQYF
V gene: TRBV28; D gene: .; J gene: TRBJ1-3; clone size: .; CDR3 length: 15; CDR3 DNA: TGTGCCAGCAGTTGGGGGGGTTACTCTGGAAACACCATATATTTT; CDR3 protein: CASSWGGYSGNTIYF
V gene: TRBV6-6; D gene: .; J gene: TRBJ2-6; clone size: once; CDR3 length: 11; CDR3 DNA: TGTGCCAGCAGTTCGCTAAACGTCCTGACTTTC; CDR3 protein: CASSSLNVLTF
V gene: TRBV11-2; D gene: TRBD1; J gene: TRBJ2-1; clone size: .; CDR3 length: 15; CDR3 DNA: TGTGCCAGCAGCGAGACAGGGAGCTCCTACAATGAGCAGTTCTTC; CDR3 protein: CASSETGSSYNEQFF
V gene: TRBV5-6; D gene: .; J gene: TRBJ1-2; clone size: .; CDR3 length: 12; CDR3 DNA: TGTGCCAGCAGCACGGACAGAAGTGGCTACACCTTC; CDR3 protein: CASSTDRSGYTF
V gene: TRBV10-1; D gene: .; J gene: TRBJ2-5; clone size: .; CDR3 length: 13; CDR3 DNA: TGCGCCAGCAGTGTGGAGGGGACAGAGACCCAGTACTTC; CDR3 protein: CASSVEGTETQYF
V gene: TRBV28; D gene: .; J gene: TRBJ1-5; clone size: .; CDR3 length: 14; CDR3 DNA: TGTGCCAGCAGTTTCCCTTATAGCAATCAGCCCCAGCATTTT; CDR3 protein: CASSFPYSNQPQHF